A selection of T cell receptor beta chains follows, all from one sample in a study of shared clonotypes between healthy human individuals. TCRdb's table, derived via immunoSEQ multiplex PCR, lists solely in-frame clones and lacks some. The table records about 960,000 clones, approximately 80% of them present only once. Sequenced sample: memory CD4+ T cells sorted from blood. The receptors come from a man younger than 30 in good health. The CDR3 runs from the conserved cysteine through the conserved F or W. A D gene is named only where the DNA matches it firmly. Clone size is stated in some rows and not others, as once, few, many or a class when expanded.

V	D	J	size	CDR3	DNA
TRBV18	TRBD2	TRBJ2-1	-	CASSPPTSHNEQFF	TGTGCCAGCTCACCACCGACTAGCCACAATGAGCAGTTCTTC
TRBV9	-	TRBJ2-2	-	CASSVQGTLTGELFF	TGTGCCAGCAGCGTCCAGGGCACCCTCACCGGGGAGCTGTTTTTT
TRBV7-9	-	TRBJ2-7	-	CASSLTESSYEQYF	TGTGCCAGCAGCTTGACAGAAAGCTCCTACGAGCAGTACTTC
TRBV12-5	TRBD2	TRBJ2-5	-	CASGSSGEQTQYF	TGTGCTAGTGGAAGCAGCGGGGAACAGACCCAGTACTTC
TRBV28	TRBD1	TRBJ2-1	-	CASSPGQVRSYNEQFF	TGTGCCAGCAGTCCTGGACAGGTGAGATCCTACAATGAGCAGTTCTTC
TRBV11-3	TRBD2	TRBJ2-2	-	CASSLMGGRSTGELFF	TGTGCCAGCAGCCTGATGGGCGGGAGGAGCACCGGGGAGCTGTTTTTT
TRBV14	-	TRBJ1-6	-	CASSHLGSPLHF	TGTGCCAGCAGCCACCTAGGTTCACCCCTCCACTTT
TRBV18	-	TRBJ1-6	-	CASSPLEGNSPLHF	TGTGCCAGCTCACCCCTGGAGGGCAATTCACCCCTCCACTTT
TRBV5-1	TRBD1	TRBJ2-5	-	CASSLGGTAYPQETQYF	TGCGCCAGCAGCTTGGGGGGGACAGCCTACCCACAAGAGACCCAGTACTTC
TRBV30	TRBD1	TRBJ2-1	-	CAWSGTRTGSSYNEQFF	TGTGCCTGGAGCGGCACACGGACAGGGAGCTCCTACAATGAGCAGTTCTTC
TRBV7-9	-	TRBJ2-1	-	CASSLAGAKVYNEQFF	TGTGCCAGCAGCTTAGCGGGGGCCAAGGTCTACAATGAGCAGTTCTTC
TRBV7-2	-	TRBJ2-7	-	CASSFSYEQYF	TGTGCCAGCAGCTTCTCCTACGAGCAGTACTTC
TRBV10-3	-	TRBJ1-5	few	CAISESSGPQHF	TGTGCCATCAGTGAGTCTAGTGGGCCCCAGCATTTT
TRBV6-1	-	TRBJ2-7	-	CASSEIDEQYF	TGTGCCAGCAGTGAGATAGACGAGCAGTACTTC
TRBV5-6	TRBD1	TRBJ2-3	-	CASSGTGGAGNTQYF	TGTGCCAGCAGCGGTACAGGGGGCGCAGGAAATACGCAGTATTTT
TRBV28	TRBD1	TRBJ1-2	-	CATLRVRTGGYGYTF	TGTGCCACCTTGCGGGTGAGGACAGGGGGGTATGGCTACACCTTC
TRBV5-6	-	TRBJ2-7	-	CASSLGRWDRQYF	TGTGCCAGCAGCTTGGGGAGGTGGGACCGGCAGTACTTC
TRBV11-1	-	TRBJ2-5	-	CASSSGQTQYF	TGTGCCAGCAGCAGCGGGCAGACCCAGTACTTC
TRBV4-3	TRBD1	TRBJ1-5	-	CASSQGTGQGQPQHF	TGCGCCAGCAGCCAAGGGACAGGGCAAGGTCAGCCCCAGCATTTT
TRBV7-3	TRBD1	TRBJ1-2	once	CASSTGTGDSYTF	TGTGCCAGCAGTACCGGGACAGGGGATAGCTACACCTTC
TRBV14	-	TRBJ2-5	-	CASSQDSVKETQYF	TGTGCCAGCAGCCAAGATTCCGTTAAAGAGACCCAGTACTTC
TRBV6-1	-	TRBJ2-2	-	CASSTGQTNTGELFF	TGTGCCAGCAGTACCGGGCAGACTAACACCGGGGAGCTGTTTTTT
TRBV28	-	TRBJ2-7	few	CASSLFGETYEQYF	TGTGCCAGCAGTTTATTTGGGGAAACCTACGAGCAGTACTTC
TRBV7-2	TRBD2	TRBJ2-1	-	CASRQTGLAGNEQFF	TGTGCCAGCAGACAGACGGGACTAGCGGGCAATGAGCAGTTCTTC
TRBV5-1	TRBD1	TRBJ2-7	-	CASSLMDRSEQYF	TGCGCCAGCAGCTTGATGGACAGGTCCGAGCAGTACTTC
TRBV15	-	TRBJ1-3	-	CATRDEQSSGNTIYF	TGTGCCACCAGAGACGAACAGAGCTCTGGAAACACCATATATTTT
TRBV7-2	-	TRBJ2-7	-	CASSLAPTVHEQYF	TGTGCCAGCAGCTTAGCGCCTACTGTCCACGAGCAGTACTTC
TRBV10-3	-	TRBJ1-1	-	CAISESTMNTEAFF	TGTGCCATCAGTGAATCGACCATGAACACTGAAGCTTTCTTT
TRBV5-1	TRBD2	TRBJ2-5	-	CASSYASGREETQYF	TGCGCCAGCAGCTACGCTAGCGGGAGAGAAGAGACCCAGTACTTC
TRBV5-4	TRBD1	TRBJ1-2	-	CASSLYGQGHGYTF	TGTGCCAGCAGCTTGTACGGACAGGGGCACGGCTACACCTTC
TRBV5-1	-	TRBJ1-6	-	CASSLGRGRGQSPLHF	TGCGCCAGCAGCTTGGGCCGTGGTAGAGGACAGTCACCCCTCCACTTT
TRBV18	-	TRBJ2-7	many	CASSPRSGRPYEQYF	TGTGCCAGCTCACCACGCAGCGGTAGACCCTACGAGCAGTACTTC
TRBV6-6	-	TRBJ2-7	-	CASGRVGSSSYEQYF	TGTGCCAGCGGGCGCGTCGGATCAAGCTCCTACGAGCAGTACTTC
TRBV19	-	TRBJ2-2	few	CASKRLDTGELFF	TGTGCCAGCAAGAGACTGGACACCGGGGAGCTGTTTTTT
TRBV2	TRBD1	TRBJ2-5	-	CASSATGLETQYF	TGTGCCAGCAGTGCGACAGGGTTAGAGACCCAGTACTTC
TRBV5-4	-	TRBJ2-1	-	CASSLGEPSSYNEQFF	TGTGCCAGCAGCTTGGGGGAACCCAGCTCCTACAATGAGCAGTTCTTC
TRBV28	TRBD1	TRBJ1-5	-	CASRPPGQGRQPQHF	TGTGCCAGCAGACCGCCGGGACAGGGAAGACAGCCCCAGCATTTT
TRBV9	-	TRBJ2-3	once	CASSVQGGTDTQYF	TGTGCCAGCAGCGTGCAGGGAGGCACAGATACGCAGTATTTT
TRBV29-1	TRBD1	TRBJ2-1	-	CSVGTRPGTALNEQFF	TGCAGCGTCGGTACACGACCCGGGACAGCCCTCAATGAGCAGTTCTTC
TRBV11-2	TRBD2	TRBJ2-3	-	CASSLLVTGGSTDTQYF	TGTGCCAGCAGCTTATTGGTAACGGGAGGTAGCACAGATACGCAGTATTTT
TRBV5-1	TRBD1	TRBJ1-3	-	CASSLTGENGNTIYF	TGCGCCAGCAGTTTAACAGGGGAAAATGGAAACACCATATATTTT
TRBV29-1	TRBD2	TRBJ2-3	-	CSGTSGTDTQYF	TGCAGCGGGACTAGCGGCACAGATACGCAGTATTTT
TRBV7-9	-	TRBJ2-7	few	CASSGLRENYEQYF	TGTGCCAGCAGCGGACTCAGGGAAAACTACGAGCAGTACTTC
TRBV5-1	TRBD1	TRBJ2-7	-	CASSLTGGTYEQYF	TGCGCCAGCAGCTTGACAGGGGGCACGTACGAGCAGTACTTC
TRBV21-1	-	TRBJ1-1	-	CASSNFCGRENTEAFF	TGTGCCAGCAGCAATTTCTGCGGCAGGGAAAACACTGAAGCTTTCTTT
TRBV7-6	-	TRBJ2-2	once	CASSLAGTRGSGELFF	TGTGCCAGCAGCTTAGCCGGGACTCGGGGGTCCGGGGAGCTGTTTTTT